This T cell receptor (beta chain) came from a study of CD8 T cells in ankylosing spondylitis. The CDR3 runs to 12 residues. V was clipped by 5 bases and J by 6 bases, with 8 bases between them. Germline V gene lookup returns CDR1 DFQATT and CDR2 SNEGSKA (reference sequence). Via MiXCR, TCRdb re-called the 5' RACE reads, giving one row per CDR3 protein. The repertoire consists of under 400,000 distinct CDR3 sequences, with around a tenth occurring once and the leading ten covering roughly 9%. The sequence derives from a female donor with ankylosing spondylitis or in good health (not recorded which). Sequenced input: blood, either unsorted or a sorted T cell fraction (not recorded which). The rearrangement joins TRBV20-1 to TRBJ1-6; D unclear. In DNA form, the CDR3 reads TGCAGTGCTGTACGTGTTAATTCACCCCTCCACTTT. Its protein product is CSAVRVNSPLHF.